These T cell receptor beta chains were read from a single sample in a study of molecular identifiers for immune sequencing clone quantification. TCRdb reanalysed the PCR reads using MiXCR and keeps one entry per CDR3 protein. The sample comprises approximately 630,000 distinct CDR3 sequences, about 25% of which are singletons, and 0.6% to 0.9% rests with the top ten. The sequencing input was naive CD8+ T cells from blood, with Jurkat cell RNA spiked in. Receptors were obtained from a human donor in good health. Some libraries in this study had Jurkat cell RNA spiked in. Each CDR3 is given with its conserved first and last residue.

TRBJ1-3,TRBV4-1,CASSQGSATGNTIYF
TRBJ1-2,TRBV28,CASSPLYLGYTF
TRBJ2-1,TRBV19,CASSIDRGGYNEQFF
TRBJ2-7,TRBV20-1,CSATWTEDYEQYF
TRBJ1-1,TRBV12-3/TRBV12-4,CASSPLRYTEAFF
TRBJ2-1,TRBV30,CAWSTRAVGISSYNEQFF
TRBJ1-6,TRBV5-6,CASSLGGDSPLHF
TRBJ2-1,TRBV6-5,CASSLSGRGDEQFF
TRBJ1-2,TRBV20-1,CSARDEDRGGYGYTF
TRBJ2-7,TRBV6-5,CASSYKLAGYEQYF
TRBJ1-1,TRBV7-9,CASSSPDRTHEEAFF
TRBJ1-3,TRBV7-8,CASRKTPGQPLDSGNTIYF
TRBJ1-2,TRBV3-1,CASSQPNNYGYTF
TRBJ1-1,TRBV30,CAWSVSGGTEAFF
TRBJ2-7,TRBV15,CATSRGDSQTYEQYF
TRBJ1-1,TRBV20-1,CSASNKDRLNTEAFF
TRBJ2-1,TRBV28,CASRLAQYNEQFF
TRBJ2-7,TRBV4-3,CASSQDRRVSYEQYF
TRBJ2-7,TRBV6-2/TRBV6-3,CASSPNRQGYYEQYF
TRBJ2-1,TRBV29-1,CSVEDTSGVNNEQFF
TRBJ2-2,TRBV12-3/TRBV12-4,CASSWGLAGGPGTGELFF
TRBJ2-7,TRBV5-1,CASSLWTVAYEQYF
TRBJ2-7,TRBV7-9,CASSLIPRENYEQYF
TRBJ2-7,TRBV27,CASSLTGAVIHEQYF
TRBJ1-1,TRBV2,CASSDPGTGGTEAFF
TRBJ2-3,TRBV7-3,CASSSRTGQASTDTQYF
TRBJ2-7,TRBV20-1,CSAINVAGGYEQYF
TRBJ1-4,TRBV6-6,CASRHGEKLFF
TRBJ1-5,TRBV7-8,CASSLVGGQSNQPQHF
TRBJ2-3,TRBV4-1,CASRGLAGDTDTQYF
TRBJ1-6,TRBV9,CASSEMYNSPLHF
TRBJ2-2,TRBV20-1,CSAFLVRNTGELFF
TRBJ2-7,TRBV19,CASNPGTASYEQYF
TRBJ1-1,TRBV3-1,CASSQDEGPVGEAFF
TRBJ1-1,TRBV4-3,CASSQEHAGRVNTEAFF
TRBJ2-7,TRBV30,CAWSIRGYEQYF
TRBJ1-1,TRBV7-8,CASRQGVAGTEAFF
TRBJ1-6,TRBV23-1,CASRANRRADNSPLHF
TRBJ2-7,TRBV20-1,CSARDLNRGYEQYF
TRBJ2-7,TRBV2,CAGSDPTGVGAYEQYF
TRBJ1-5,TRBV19,CASSTLYGDQPQHF
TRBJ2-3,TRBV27,CASSLEVAGNTDTQYF
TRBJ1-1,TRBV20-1,CSARAAARESEAFF
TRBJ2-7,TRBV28,CASSLEDTYEQYF
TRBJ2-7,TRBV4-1,CASSQAGQGYYEQYF
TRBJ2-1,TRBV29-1,CSADYYNEQFF
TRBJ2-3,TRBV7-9,CASRIERDSHTQYF
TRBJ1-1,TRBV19,CASSIGSGTEAFF
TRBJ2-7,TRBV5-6,CASSLAGTSGVTYEQYF
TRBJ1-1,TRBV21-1,CASNFIRGAEAFF